This T cell receptor beta chain was profiled in a study of blood T cells in healthy people across ages. Study-wide points: It was the long-lived donors that had more naive CD4+ cells and higher diversity than aged donors. PBMCs were not sorted, which prevented a conclusive comparison of naive versus antigen-experienced cells. The fall in TCR beta diversity per million T cells was roughly linear with age.

For the second PCR, which ran for roughly 7 to 11 cycles, a sample-barcoded 5' primer and a J-beta primer mix were used. TCRdb re-called the 5' RACE reads with MiXCR, one entry per CDR3 protein. The repertoire holds over 500,000 distinct CDR3 sequences, with roughly half as singletons. Healthy Caucasian individuals from Russia aged about 6 to 90 were enrolled as donors. Regarding this clonotype: The antigen is undetermined.

Germline-derived CDR1 and CDR2 are LGHNA and YNFKEQ. CDR3 length equals 14 residues. V shed 1 base and J shed 4 bases, with 10 bases lying between them. The chain joins TRBV4-2 to TRBJ2-5; D gene unclear. The sequenced sample was blood. This clonotype was sampled from an elderly woman in good health. The CDR3 coding sequence is TGTGCCAGCAGCCAAGTATCAAGCCCAGAGACCCAGTACTTC. Protein sequence: CASSQVSSPETQYF.